The sequence of this TCR beta chain was determined in a study of blood T cell repertoires in COVID-19. For the study at large: The cDNA or gDNA used as material had been derived from T cells, B-cell-depleted T cells, or PBMCs.

The trim removed 4 bases at V and 5 bases at J, leaving 7 bases unmatched. The CDR3 is 14 amino acids. Per germline, CDR1 LGHNA and CDR2 YSLEER. Original handling: Counts of nucleated cells, estimated from reference gene primer amplification, were obtained. Profiled with immunoSEQ multiplex PCR; TCRdb holds only in-frame clones, not every one. That table gives V, J and clone size, and the DNA gave D and trimming. The sample yields approximately 180,000 clones, approximately 85% seen once. The sample consisted of peripheral blood. The clonotype originates from a human donor with active or convalescent COVID-19. The donor label of this sample is uncertain. The rearrangement joins TRBV4-3 to TRBJ1-1; 7 positions match TRBD1. CDR3 loop: CASSLNEGATEAFF. The CDR3, as DNA: TGCGCCAGCAGCCTAAACGAGGGGGCGACTGAAGCTTTCTTT.